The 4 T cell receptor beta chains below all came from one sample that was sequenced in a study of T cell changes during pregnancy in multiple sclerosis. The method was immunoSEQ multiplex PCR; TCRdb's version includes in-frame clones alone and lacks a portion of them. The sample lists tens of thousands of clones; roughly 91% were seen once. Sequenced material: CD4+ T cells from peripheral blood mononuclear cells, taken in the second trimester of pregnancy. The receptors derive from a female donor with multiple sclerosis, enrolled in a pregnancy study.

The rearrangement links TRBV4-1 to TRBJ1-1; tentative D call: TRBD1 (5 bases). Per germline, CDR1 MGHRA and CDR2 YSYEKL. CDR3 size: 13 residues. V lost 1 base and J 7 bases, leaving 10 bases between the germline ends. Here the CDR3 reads CASSQVDSYEAFF. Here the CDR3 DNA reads TGCGCCAGCAGCCAAGTAGACAGCTATGAAGCTTTCTTT.

The DNA for the CDR3 is TGTGCCAGCAGCAATAGCGGGGGGGCTTTTACCGGGGAGCTGTTTTTT. Its translation: CASSNSGGAFTGELFF. The chain has TRBV5-4 and TRBJ2-2; 11 bases align to TRBD2. With 4 bases clipped from V and 5 bases from J, the junction kept 7 bases outside the gene matches. The germline gives CDR1 SGHNT, CDR2 YYREEE (reference sequence). The CDR3 contains 16 residues.

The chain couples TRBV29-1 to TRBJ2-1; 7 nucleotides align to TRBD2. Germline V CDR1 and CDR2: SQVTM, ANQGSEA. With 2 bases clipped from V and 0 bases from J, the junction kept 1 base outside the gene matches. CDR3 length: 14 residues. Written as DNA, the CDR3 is TGCAGCGTTGAACGGACTAGCTCCTACAATGAGCAGTTCTTC. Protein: CSVERTSSYNEQFF.

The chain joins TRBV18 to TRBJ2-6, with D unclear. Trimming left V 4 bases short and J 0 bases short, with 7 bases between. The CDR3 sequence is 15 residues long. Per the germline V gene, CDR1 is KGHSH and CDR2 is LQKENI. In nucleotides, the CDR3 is TGTGCCAGCTCACTTGGAGCCTCTGGGGCCAACGTCCTGACTTTC. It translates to CASSLGASGANVLTF. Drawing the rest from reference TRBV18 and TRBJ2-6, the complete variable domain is NAGVMQNPRHLVRRRGQEARLRCSPMKGHSHVYWYRQLPEEGLKFMVYLQKENIIDESGMPKERFSAEFPKEGPSILRIQQVVRGDSAAYFCASSLGASGANVLTFGAGSRLTVL.